Below are 27 T cell receptor beta chains sequenced from a single sample in a study of blood T cell repertoires in COVID-19. The assay was immunoSEQ multiplex PCR, and TCRdb's table has in-frame clones only and misses some. The repertoire holds some 80,000 clones, roughly 82% seen once, with around 21% in the top ten. Source material: peripheral blood. The source is a woman at least 80 years old with active or convalescent COVID-19.

The chain carries TRBV11-3 and TRBJ1-6; D not resolved. CDR1 and CDR2 (germline): SGHNT, YENEEA. The V end lost 5 bases, the J end lost 4 bases, and 6 bases lay between the germline ends. The CDR3 consists of 13 residues. DNA of the CDR3: TGTGCCAGCAGCCCGGGATATAATTCACCCCTCCACTTT. This encodes CASSPGYNSPLHF.

The chain has TRBV30 and TRBJ2-7; tentative D call: TRBD2 (6 bases). The CDR3 contains 14 residues. The germline V gene encodes CDR1 GTSNPN and CDR2 SVGIG (reference sequence). The DNA of the CDR3 is TGTGCTTTGGAGGGTTCGGGCCTGGGCTACGAGCAGTACTTC. Its translation: CALEGSGLGYEQYF. Using reference TRBV30 and TRBJ2-7 for the parts outside the CDR3, the full variable domain is SQTIHQWPATLVQPVGSPLSLECTVEGTSNPNLYWYRQAAGRGLQLLFYSVGIGQISSEVPQNLSASRPQDRQFILSSKKLLLSDSGFYLCALEGSGLGYEQYFGPGTRLTVT.

The CDR3 is CASSYGQNLPYEQYF. CDR3 coding DNA: TGTGCCAGCAGTTACGGGCAGAACTTACCCTACGAGCAGTACTTC. The genes are TRBV6-2 or TRBV6-3 and TRBJ2-7; no definite D call. The germline V and J ends were trimmed by 2 bases and 2 bases, with 13 bases remaining between them. The germline gives CDR1 MNHEY, CDR2 SVGEGT. The CDR3 extends over 15 amino acids.

The V call is TRBV4-3, the J call TRBJ1-6; TRBD1 is a possible D gene (6 bases). The germline V gene encodes CDR1 LGHNA and CDR2 YSLEER. This CDR3 is 17 amino acids long. Trimming took 5 bases from V and 7 from J, leaving 21 bases between them. CDR3 sequence (DNA): TGCGCCAGCAGCTCCACGGGCGGGGGGGCTTGGAATTCACCCCTCCACTTT. It translates to CASSSTGGGAWNSPLHF.

The CDR3 protein is CASSQLTTGELFF. The DNA of the CDR3 is TGTGCCAGCAGCCAACTCACCACCGGGGAGCTGTTTTTT. The chain carries TRBV7-3 and TRBJ2-2; D ambiguous. Per the germline V gene, CDR1 is SGHTA and CDR2 is FQGTGA. V was trimmed by 5 bases and J by 4 bases, leaving 8 bases between them. The CDR3 sequence is 13 residues long. The complete variable domain, with remaining parts taken from reference TRBV7-3 and TRBJ2-2, reads GAGVSQTPSNKVTEKGKYVELRCDPISGHTALYWYRQSLGQGPEFLIYFQGTGAADDSGLPNDRFFAVRPEGSVSTLKIQRTERGDSAVYLCASSQLTTGELFFGEGSRLTVL.

This clone was picked up many times. The rearrangement joins TRBV7-9 to TRBJ2-7; D perhaps matches TRBD2 (5 bases). The V and J ends lost 6 bases and 4 bases respectively, with 19 bases between them. The CDR3 has 15 residues. Germline V gene data show CDR1 as SEHNR and CDR2 as FQNEAQ (reference sequence). The DNA of the CDR3 is TGTGCCAGCAGTCCCCCGACGGCCCGGGGTTACGAGCAGTACTTC. Translating it yields CASSPPTARGYEQYF.

The V gene is TRBV6-4, the J gene TRBJ2-1; 12 bases align to TRBD2. Per the germline V gene, CDR1 is MRHNA and CDR2 is SNTAGT. The CDR3 runs 15 residues. The trim removed 6 bases at V and 7 bases at J, leaving 7 bases unmatched. The CDR3 DNA is TGTGCCAGCAGCCTAGCGGGGGGGCCGGGTAATGAGCAGTTCTTC. This encodes CASSLAGGPGNEQFF.

This clone came up a few times. V gene TRBV9 combines with J gene TRBJ2-2; a possible D gene is TRBD1 (6 bases). The CDR3 runs to 15 residues. The germline V gene has CDR1 SGDLS and CDR2 YYNGEE. The V and J ends lost 4 bases and 2 bases respectively, with 12 bases between them. DNA of the CDR3: TGTGCCAGCAGCATCGGGACATTTAACACCGGGGAGCTGTTTTTT. Translation gives CASSIGTFNTGELFF.

In this sample, this clone turned up once. The J gene is TRBJ2-7, the V gene TRBV11-2, with D possibly being TRBD1 (5 bases). The germline gives CDR1 SGHAT, CDR2 FQNNGV. The CDR3 contains 13 residues. Trimming left V 5 bases short and J 2 bases short, with 10 bases between. As DNA, the CDR3 is TGTGCCAGCAGCATGGACACTGCCTACGAGCAGTACTTC. Amino acids: CASSMDTAYEQYF.

This clone has more than one count but fewer than ten. The rearrangement uses TRBV9 and TRBJ1-1; no definite D call. This CDR3 has 14 amino acids. V lost 0 bases and J lost 4, with 10 bases in between. The germline V gene has CDR1 SGDLS and CDR2 YYNGEE. The CDR3 region has the DNA TGTGCCAGCAGCGTAGATTTCGGTCGCACTGAAGCTTTCTTT. Protein product: CASSVDFGRTEAFF.

The chain carries TRBV5-1 and TRBJ2-2; 10 bases map to TRBD2. Unmatched junction bases numbered 3, after V lost 0 bases and J lost 1 base. CDR1 and CDR2 (germline): SGHRS, YFSETQ. This CDR3 contains 17 residues. In nucleotides, the CDR3 is TGCGCCAGCAGCTTGGGTAGCGGGGGGTGGAACACCGGGGAGCTGTTTTTT. It yields the protein CASSLGSGGWNTGELFF.

The chain joins TRBV27 to TRBJ2-5, with D maybe TRBD2 (6 bases). Between the trimmed V and J ends, which lost 1 base and 3 bases, there was a span of 12 bases. This CDR3 has 15 amino acids. Germline CDR1 reads MNHEY; CDR2 reads SMNVEV (reference sequence). This chain's CDR3 is CASSLLGGFKETQYF. The CDR3 nucleotides read TGTGCCAGCAGTTTATTAGGAGGGTTTAAAGAGACCCAGTACTTC.

V usage is TRBV5-6 and J usage is TRBJ1-2, with no clear D. In germline, CDR1 is SGHDT, CDR2 YYEEEE. This CDR3 has 14 amino acids. V dropped 4 bases and J dropped 2 bases, with 12 bases sitting between them. The CDR3 sequence is CASSPTSPNYGYTF. In DNA form, the CDR3 reads TGTGCCAGCAGCCCTACCTCCCCCAACTATGGCTACACCTTC. The variable domain in full, with the rest retrieved from reference TRBV5-6 and TRBJ1-2, is DAGVTQSPTHLIKTRGQQVTLRCSPKSGHDTVSWYQQALGQGPQFIFQYYEEEERQRGNFPDRFSGHQFPNYSSELNVNALLLGDSALYLCASSPTSPNYGYTFGSGTRLTVV.

This clone was counted between two and nine times. This rearrangement joins TRBV30 to TRBJ2-2; the D gene is possibly TRBD2 (6 bases). This CDR3 comprises 15 residues. V was trimmed by 3 bases and J by 5 bases, leaving 16 bases between them. Germline CDR1 is GTSNPN and CDR2 is SVGIG (reference sequence). The CDR3 loop is CAWRLGRRETGELFF. The CDR3 DNA reads as TGTGCCTGGAGACTCGGCAGGAGGGAAACCGGGGAGCTGTTTTTT.

The chain has TRBV5-4 and TRBJ2-3; D may be TRBD2 (6 bases). The CDR3 has 16 residues. Trimming took 4 bases from V and 4 from J, leaving 19 bases between them. In germline, CDR1 is SGHNT, CDR2 YYREEE (reference sequence). The CDR3 region is CASSPGGVRDSDTQYF. The CDR3 bases are TGTGCCAGCAGCCCAGGTGGTGTAAGGGACTCAGATACGCAGTATTTT.

The chain has TRBV9 and TRBJ2-3, with D possibly being TRBD2 (7 bases). The germline gives CDR1 SGDLS, CDR2 YYNGEE. This CDR3 is 16 amino acids long. Between the trimmed V and J ends, which lost 0 bases and 1 base, there was a span of 12 bases. The DNA of the CDR3 is TGTGCCAGCAGCGTAGCGGGGGCGGGGGGCACAGATACGCAGTATTTT. It is translated as CASSVAGAGGTDTQYF.

This clone came up a few times. The rearrangement joins TRBV3-1 (or the pseudogene TRBV3-2) to TRBJ2-1; a weak D match, TRBD2 (6 bases). The CDR3 is 15 residues long. In germline, CDR1 is LGHDT, CDR2 YNNKEL (reference sequence). Trimming removed 0 bases from V and 5 bases from J, with 11 bases in between. The CDR3 here is CASSQDLEGHNEQFF. Written as DNA, the CDR3 is TGTGCCAGCAGCCAAGATCTGGAGGGGCACAATGAGCAGTTCTTC.

This chain links TRBV5-1 with TRBJ1-2; TRBD1 is a possible D gene (6 bases). The V and J ends lost 3 bases and 6 bases respectively, with 12 bases between them. The CDR3 runs 13 residues. Per germline, CDR1 SGHRS and CDR2 YFSETQ. CDR3 residues: CASSSQGHDGYTF. The CDR3 DNA is TGCGCCAGCAGCTCCCAGGGGCATGATGGCTACACCTTC. Together with reference TRBV5-1 and TRBJ1-2, the CDR3 gives the full variable domain: KAGVTQTPRYLIKTRGQQVTLSCSPISGHRSVSWYQQTPGQGLQFLFEYFSETQRNKGNFPGRFSGRQFSNSRSEMNVSTLELGDSALYLCASSSQGHDGYTFGSGTRLTVV.

The rearrangement uses TRBV4-3 and TRBJ2-1, with 14 bases fitting TRBD2. Looked up from germline, CDR1 is LGHNA and CDR2 is YSLEER. CDR3 length equals 16 residues. J lost 8 bases, V lost 1 base, and 4 bases had no gene match. The CDR3 bases are TGCGCCAGCAGCCAAGGAGGGACTAGCGGGGGTTATGAGCAGTTCTTC. Protein sequence: CASSQGGTSGGYEQFF.

The rearrangement joins TRBV5-1 to TRBJ2-1; TRBD2 might be the D (6 bases). The CDR3 covers 15 residues. The germline V gene encodes CDR1 SGHRS and CDR2 YFSETQ. The ends were cut back, 7 bases at V and 0 bases at J, with 14 bases in the middle. For the CDR3, the DNA is TGCGCCAGCCGAACGGGGGTAAGCTCCTACAATGAGCAGTTCTTC. Protein sequence: CASRTGVSSYNEQFF.

The table lists this clone with a count of one. The chain links TRBV5-4 to TRBJ1-5; 8 bases align to TRBD1. Germline CDR1 reads SGHNT; CDR2 reads YYREEE (reference sequence). Trimming removed 4 bases from V and 7 bases from J; junction bases left unmatched: 13. CDR3 length: 16 amino acids. In nucleotides, the CDR3 is TGTGCCAGCAGCCTTAAGACGGACAGGGCGGGCCAGCCCCAGCATTTT. It is translated as CASSLKTDRAGQPQHF.

This chain connects TRBV7-2 to TRBJ1-4; unclear D gene. V was trimmed by 3 bases and J by 0 bases, leaving 8 bases between them. The CDR3 extends over 15 amino acids. CDR1 and CDR2 (germline): SGHTA, FQGNSA. The CDR3 is CASSFGGATNEKLFF. The CDR3 nucleotides are TGTGCCAGCAGCTTTGGCGGTGCAACTAATGAAAAACTGTTTTTT.

The rearrangement uses TRBV10-1 and TRBJ1-6, with TRBD1 matching 8 bases. Germline trimming cut 0 bases from V and 10 bases from J; bases unmatched to any gene: 2. Germline values: CDR1 WNHNN, CDR2 SYGVQD (reference sequence). The CDR3 is made up of 14 amino acids. The CDR3: CASSESGTGSPLHF. CDR3 sequence (DNA): TGCGCCAGCAGTGAGTCTGGGACAGGCTCACCCCTCCACTTT.

This chain connects TRBV30 to TRBJ1-3; D uncertain. This CDR3 is built from 12 residues. V was cut by 2 bases and J by 3 bases, with 5 bases left in between. The germline V gene has CDR1 GTSNPN and CDR2 SVGIG (reference sequence). The CDR3 DNA follows: TGTGCCTGGAGTCCCGTTGGAAACACCATATATTTT. Protein: CAWSPVGNTIYF.

Comments on this clone: Other nucleotide sequences from this sample produce the same CDR3. This chain joins TRBV11-1 and TRBJ1-1; D not resolved. This CDR3 region has 14 residues. In germline, CDR1 is SGHAT, CDR2 FQDESV (reference sequence). V lost 5 bases and J 1 base, leaving 11 bases between the germline ends. The CDR3 region is CASSLVRGNTEAFF. Here the CDR3 DNA reads TGTGCCAGCAGCCTCGTCAGAGGGAACACTGAAGCTTTCTTT.

V usage is TRBV6-5 and J usage is TRBJ1-3, with 8 bases that match TRBD1. The CDR3 runs to 14 residues. Germline-derived CDR1 and CDR2 are MNHEY and SVGAGI. Trimming removed 6 bases from V and 4 bases from J; junction bases left unmatched: 5. The CDR3 nucleotides are TGTGCCAGCAGGGACAGGGCGCGGGGAAACACCATATATTTT. Translating gives CASRDRARGNTIYF.

The chain carries TRBV29-1 and TRBJ2-7; TRBD1 might be the D (5 bases). The CDR3 has 14 residues. Germline V gene data show CDR1 as SQVTM and CDR2 as ANQGSEA. Trimming removed 4 bases at V and 0 bases at J, with 13 bases between. The CDR3 sequence is CSVATRVGSYEQYF. The CDR3 DNA follows: TGCAGCGTTGCTACCAGGGTGGGCTCCTACGAGCAGTACTTC.